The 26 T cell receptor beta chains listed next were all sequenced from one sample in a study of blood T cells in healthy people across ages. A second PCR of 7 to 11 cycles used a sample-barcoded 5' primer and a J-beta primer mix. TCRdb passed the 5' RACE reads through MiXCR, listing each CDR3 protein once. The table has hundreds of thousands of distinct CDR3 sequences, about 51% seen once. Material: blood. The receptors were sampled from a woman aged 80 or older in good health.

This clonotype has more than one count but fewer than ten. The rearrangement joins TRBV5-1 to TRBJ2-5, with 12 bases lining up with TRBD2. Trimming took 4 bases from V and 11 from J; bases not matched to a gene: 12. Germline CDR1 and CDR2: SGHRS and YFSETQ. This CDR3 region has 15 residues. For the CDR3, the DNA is TGCGCCAGCAGCCCCGGGACTAGCGGGTACAATGAGCAGTACTTC. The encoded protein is CASSPGTSGYNEQYF.

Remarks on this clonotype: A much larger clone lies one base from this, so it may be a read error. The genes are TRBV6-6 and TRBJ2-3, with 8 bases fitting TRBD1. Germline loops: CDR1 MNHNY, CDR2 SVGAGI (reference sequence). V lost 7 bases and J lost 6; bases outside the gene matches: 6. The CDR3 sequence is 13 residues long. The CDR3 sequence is CASNRQGRDTQYF. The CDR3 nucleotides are TGTGCCAGCAACCGACAGGGGAGGGATACGCAGTATTTT.

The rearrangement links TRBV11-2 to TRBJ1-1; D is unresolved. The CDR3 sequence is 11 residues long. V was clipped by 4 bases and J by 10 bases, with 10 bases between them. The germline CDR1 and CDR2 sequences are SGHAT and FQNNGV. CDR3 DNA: TGTGCCAGCAGCTCCGGTCGAGGAGCTTTCTTT. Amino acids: CASSSGRGAFF.

This CDR3 is CSVLAGGTYNEQFF. The CDR3 DNA reads TGCAGTGTACTAGCGGGGGGAACTTACAATGAGCAGTTCTTC. The chain uses TRBV20-1 and TRBJ2-1, with TRBD2 matching over 12 bases. The germline gives CDR1 DFQATT, CDR2 SNEGSKA (reference sequence). The CDR3 is 14 residues long. V was pared by 7 bases and J by 4 bases, with 5 bases of the junction left unmatched.

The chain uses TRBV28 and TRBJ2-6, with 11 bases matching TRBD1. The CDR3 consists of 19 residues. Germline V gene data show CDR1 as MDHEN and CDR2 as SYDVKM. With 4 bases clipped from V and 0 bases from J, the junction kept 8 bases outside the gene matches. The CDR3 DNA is TGTGCCAGCAGTTCTACCGCCGGGACAGGGGGCTCTGGGGCCAACGTCCTGACTTTC. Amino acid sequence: CASSSTAGTGGSGANVLTF.

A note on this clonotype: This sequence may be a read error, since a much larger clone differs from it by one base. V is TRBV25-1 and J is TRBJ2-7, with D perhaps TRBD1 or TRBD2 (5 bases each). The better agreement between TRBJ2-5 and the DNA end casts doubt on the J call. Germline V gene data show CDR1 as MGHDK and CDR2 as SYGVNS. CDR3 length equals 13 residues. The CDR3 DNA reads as TGTGCCAGCAGTTACCTGGGGGAAGAGACCCAGTACTTC. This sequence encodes CASSYLGEETQYF.

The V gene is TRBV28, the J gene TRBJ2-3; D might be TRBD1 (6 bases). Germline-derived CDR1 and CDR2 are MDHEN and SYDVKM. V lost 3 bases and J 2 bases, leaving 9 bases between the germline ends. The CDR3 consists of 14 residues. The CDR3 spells CASSFPGATDTQYF. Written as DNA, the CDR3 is TGTGCCAGCAGTTTTCCAGGGGCCACAGATACGCAGTATTTT.

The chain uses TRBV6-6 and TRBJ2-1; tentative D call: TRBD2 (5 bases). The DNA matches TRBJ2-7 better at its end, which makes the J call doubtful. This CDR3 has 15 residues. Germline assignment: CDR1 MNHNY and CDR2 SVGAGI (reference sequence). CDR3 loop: CASSYGSMSYNEQYF. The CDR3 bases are TGTGCCAGCAGTTACGGGAGTATGTCCTACAATGAGCAGTACTTC.

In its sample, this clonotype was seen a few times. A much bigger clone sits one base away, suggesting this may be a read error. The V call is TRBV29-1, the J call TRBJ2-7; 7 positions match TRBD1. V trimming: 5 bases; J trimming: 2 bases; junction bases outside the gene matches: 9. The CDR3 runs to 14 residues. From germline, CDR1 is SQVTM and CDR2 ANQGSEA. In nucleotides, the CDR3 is TGCAGCGTTTGGCTCGCCACAGGGGCCTACGAGCAGTACTTC. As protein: CSVWLATGAYEQYF.

The CDR3 is CAAQGRGLHGYTF. DNA of the CDR3: TGTGCCGCTCAAGGGCGGGGCCTCCATGGCTACACCTTC. This sequence joins TRBV6-2 or TRBV6-3 and TRBJ1-2; a weak D match, TRBD1 (5 bases). V was pared by 11 bases and J by 6 bases, with 19 bases between. The CDR3 sequence is 13 residues long. Per the germline V gene, CDR1 is MNHEY and CDR2 is SVGEGT.

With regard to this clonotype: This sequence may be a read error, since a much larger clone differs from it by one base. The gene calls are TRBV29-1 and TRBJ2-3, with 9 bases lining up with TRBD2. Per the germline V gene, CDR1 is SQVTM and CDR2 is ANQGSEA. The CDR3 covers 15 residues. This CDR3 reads CSVVPRSGRTGTQYF. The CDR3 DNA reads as TGCAGCGTTGTTCCCCGTAGCGGGAGAACAGGTACGCAGTATTTT.

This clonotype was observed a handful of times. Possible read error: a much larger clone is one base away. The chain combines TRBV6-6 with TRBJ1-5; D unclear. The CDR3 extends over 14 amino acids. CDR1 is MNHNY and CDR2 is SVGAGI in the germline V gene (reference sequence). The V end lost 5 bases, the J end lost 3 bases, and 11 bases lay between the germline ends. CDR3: CASSTRAANQPQHF. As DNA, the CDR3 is TGTGCCAGCAGTACTCGGGCGGCCAATCAGCCCCAGCATTTT.

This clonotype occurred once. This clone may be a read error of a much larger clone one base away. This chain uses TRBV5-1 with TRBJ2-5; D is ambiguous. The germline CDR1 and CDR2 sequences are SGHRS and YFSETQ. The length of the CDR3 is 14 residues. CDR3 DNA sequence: TGCGCCAGCAGCTTGGCCCCAGAGCAAGAGACCCGGTACTTC. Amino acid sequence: CASSLAPEQETRYF.

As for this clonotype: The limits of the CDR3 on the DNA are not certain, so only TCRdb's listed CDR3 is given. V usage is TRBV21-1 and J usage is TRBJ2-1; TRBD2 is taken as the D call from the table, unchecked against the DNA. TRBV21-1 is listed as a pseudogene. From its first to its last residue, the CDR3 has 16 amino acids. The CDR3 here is CASSKVAGGIYNEQFF.

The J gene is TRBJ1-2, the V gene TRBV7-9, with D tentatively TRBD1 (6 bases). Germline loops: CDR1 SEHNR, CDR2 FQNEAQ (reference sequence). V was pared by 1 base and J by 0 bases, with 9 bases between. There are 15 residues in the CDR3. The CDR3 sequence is CASSLGRTANYGYTF. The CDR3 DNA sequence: TGTGCCAGCAGCTTAGGTCGGACAGCTAACTATGGCTACACCTTC.

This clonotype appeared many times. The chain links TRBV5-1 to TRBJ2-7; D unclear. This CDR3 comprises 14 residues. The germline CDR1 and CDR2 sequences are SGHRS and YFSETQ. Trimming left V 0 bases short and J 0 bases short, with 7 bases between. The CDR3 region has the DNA TGCGCCAGCAGCTTGGATCCAGCCTCCTACGAGCAGTACTTC. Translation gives CASSLDPASYEQYF.

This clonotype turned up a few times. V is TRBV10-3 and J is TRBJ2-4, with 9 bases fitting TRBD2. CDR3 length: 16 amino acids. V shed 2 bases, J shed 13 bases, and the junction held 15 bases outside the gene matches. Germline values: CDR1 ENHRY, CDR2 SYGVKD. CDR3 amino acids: CAISEPGGGAGNEQYF. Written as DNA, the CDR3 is TGTGCCATCAGTGAGCCGGGCGGGGGGGCCGGAAATGAGCAGTACTTC.

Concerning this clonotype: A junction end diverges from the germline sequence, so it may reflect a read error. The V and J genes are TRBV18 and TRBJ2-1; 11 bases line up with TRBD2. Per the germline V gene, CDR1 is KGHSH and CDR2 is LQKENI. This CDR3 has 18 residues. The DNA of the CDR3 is TGTACCAGCTCACCCTTGCCTAGCGGGAGGAGCTCCTACAATGAGCAGTTCTTC. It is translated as CTSSPLPSGRSSYNEQFF. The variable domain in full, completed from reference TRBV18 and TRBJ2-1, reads NAGVMQNPRHLVRRRGQEARLRCSPMKGHSHVYWYRQLPEEGLKFMVYLQKENIIDESGMPKERFSAEFPKEGPSILRIQQVVRGDSAAYFCTSSPLPSGRSSYNEQFFGPGTRLTVL.

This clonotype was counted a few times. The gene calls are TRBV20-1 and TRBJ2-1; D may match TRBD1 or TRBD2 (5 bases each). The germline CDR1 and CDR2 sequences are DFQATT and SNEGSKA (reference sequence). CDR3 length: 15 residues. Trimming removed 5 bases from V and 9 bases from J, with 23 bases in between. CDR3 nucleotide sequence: TGCAGTGCTGGGCTCCCGGGACCGGGCCTATTTGAGCAGTTCTTC. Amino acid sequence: CSAGLPGPGLFEQFF.

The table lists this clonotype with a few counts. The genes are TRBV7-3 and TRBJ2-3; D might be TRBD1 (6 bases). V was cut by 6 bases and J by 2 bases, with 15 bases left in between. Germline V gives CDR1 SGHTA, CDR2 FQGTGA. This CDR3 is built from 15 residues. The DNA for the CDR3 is TGTGCCAGCAGTTTGGGGGCATGGCCCACAGATACGCAGTATTTT. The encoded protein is CASSLGAWPTDTQYF.

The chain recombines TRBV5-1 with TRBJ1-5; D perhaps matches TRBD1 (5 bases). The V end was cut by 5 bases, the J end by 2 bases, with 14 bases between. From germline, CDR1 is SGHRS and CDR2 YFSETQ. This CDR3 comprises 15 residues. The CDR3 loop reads CASSRGVGGNQPQHF. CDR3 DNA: TGCGCCAGCAGTCGGGGGGTTGGTGGCAATCAGCCCCAGCATTTT.

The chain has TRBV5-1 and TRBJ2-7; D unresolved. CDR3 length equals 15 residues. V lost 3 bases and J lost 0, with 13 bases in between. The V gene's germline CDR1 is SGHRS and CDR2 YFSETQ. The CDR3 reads CASSSMAPSSYEQYF. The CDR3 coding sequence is TGCGCCAGCAGCTCGATGGCCCCGAGCTCCTACGAGCAGTACTTC. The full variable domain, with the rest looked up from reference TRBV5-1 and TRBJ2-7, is KAGVTQTPRYLIKTRGQQVTLSCSPISGHRSVSWYQQTPGQGLQFLFEYFSETQRNKGNFPGRFSGRQFSNSRSEMNVSTLELGDSALYLCASSSMAPSSYEQYFGPGTRLTVT.

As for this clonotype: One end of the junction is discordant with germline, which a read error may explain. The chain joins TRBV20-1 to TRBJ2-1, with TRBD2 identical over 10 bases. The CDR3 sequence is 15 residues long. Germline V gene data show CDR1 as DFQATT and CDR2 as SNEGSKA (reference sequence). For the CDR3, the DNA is TGCAGTGCTCCCAGCGGGGGGGCGGGCCACAATGAGCAGCTCTTC. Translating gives CSAPSGGAGHNEQLF.

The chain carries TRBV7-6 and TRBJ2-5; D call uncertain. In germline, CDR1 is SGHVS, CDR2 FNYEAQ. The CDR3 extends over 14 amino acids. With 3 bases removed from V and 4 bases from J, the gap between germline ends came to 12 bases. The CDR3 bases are TGTGCCAGCAGCTTGACTTGGGAAGGAGAGACCCAGTACTTC. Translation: CASSLTWEGETQYF.

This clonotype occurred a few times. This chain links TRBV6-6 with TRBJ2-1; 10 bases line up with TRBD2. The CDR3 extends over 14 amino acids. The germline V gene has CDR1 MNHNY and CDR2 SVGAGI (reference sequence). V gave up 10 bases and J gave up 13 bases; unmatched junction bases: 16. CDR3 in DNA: TGTGCCACCCAAGAAGCGGGGGGGCAAGAGACCCAGTTCTTC. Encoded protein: CATQEAGGQETQFF.

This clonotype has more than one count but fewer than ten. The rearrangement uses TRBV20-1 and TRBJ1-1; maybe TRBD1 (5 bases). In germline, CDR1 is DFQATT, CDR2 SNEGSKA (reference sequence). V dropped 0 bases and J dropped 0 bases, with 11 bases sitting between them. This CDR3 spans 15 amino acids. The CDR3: CSARDRAGLNTEAFF. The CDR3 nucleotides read TGCAGTGCTAGAGATAGGGCAGGGTTGAACACTGAAGCTTTCTTT.